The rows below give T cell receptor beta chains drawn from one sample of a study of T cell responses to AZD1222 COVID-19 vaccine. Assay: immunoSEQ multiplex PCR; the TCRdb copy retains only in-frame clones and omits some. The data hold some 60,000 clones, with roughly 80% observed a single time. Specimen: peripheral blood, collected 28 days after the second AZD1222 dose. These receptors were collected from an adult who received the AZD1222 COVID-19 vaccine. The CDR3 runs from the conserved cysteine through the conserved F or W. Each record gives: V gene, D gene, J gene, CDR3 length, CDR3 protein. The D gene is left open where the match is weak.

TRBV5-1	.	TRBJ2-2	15	CASSSGLTNTGELFF
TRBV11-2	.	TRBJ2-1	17	CASSLRGEGRTYNEQFF
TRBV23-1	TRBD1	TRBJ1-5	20	CASSQVRAGGAEFSNQPQHF
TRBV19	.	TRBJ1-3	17	CASSISPGSPNGNTIYF
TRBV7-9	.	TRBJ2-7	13	CASSLAHEYEQYF
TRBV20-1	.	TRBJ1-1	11	CSAIRRDEAFF
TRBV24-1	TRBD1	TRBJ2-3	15	CATSDFGTVTDTQYF
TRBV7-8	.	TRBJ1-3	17	CASSLQEYGSSGNTIYF
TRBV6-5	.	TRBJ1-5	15	CANNRLGAPNQPQHF
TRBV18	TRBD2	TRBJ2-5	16	CASSPASGGAAETQYF
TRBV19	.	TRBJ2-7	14	CASSMNRVMNEQYF
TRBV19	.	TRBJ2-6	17	CASSPRTARSGANVLTF
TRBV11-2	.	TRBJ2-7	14	CASSGGGAIYEQYF
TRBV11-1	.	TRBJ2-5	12	CASSLAEETQYF
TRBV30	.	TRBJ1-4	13	CAWSRTTNEKLFF
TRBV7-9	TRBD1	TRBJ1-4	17	CAIPPGAGGTAREKLFF
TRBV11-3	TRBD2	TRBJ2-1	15	CASTRLAGGRNEQFF
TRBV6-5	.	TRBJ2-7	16	CASSYSRTALSYEQYF
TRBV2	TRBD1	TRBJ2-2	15	CACQTGTVNTGELFF
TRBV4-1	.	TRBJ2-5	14	CASSQDSNQETQYF
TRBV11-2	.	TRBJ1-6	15	CASSLTGTPNSPLHF
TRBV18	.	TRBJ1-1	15	CASSPRLGRDTEAFF
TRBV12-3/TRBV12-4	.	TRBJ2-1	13	CASVGGSYNEQFF
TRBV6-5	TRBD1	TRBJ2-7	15	CASSSRDRNSYEQYF
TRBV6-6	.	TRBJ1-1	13	CASSFWGDTEAFF
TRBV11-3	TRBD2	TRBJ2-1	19	CASSDATGTSGGFYNEQFF
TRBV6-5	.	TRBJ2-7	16	CASSYSGGFSSYEQYF
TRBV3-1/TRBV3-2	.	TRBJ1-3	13	CASSRDRLGTIYF
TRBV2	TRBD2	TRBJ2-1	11	CASSDGGVKFF
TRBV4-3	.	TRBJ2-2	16	CASSQDMGQNTGELFF
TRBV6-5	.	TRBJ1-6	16	CASGSGAFSYNSPLHF
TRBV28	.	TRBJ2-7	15	CASNKEGLGSYEQYF
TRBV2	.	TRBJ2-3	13	CASNGGWVDTQYF
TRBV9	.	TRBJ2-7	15	CASSVDGVGGPEQYF
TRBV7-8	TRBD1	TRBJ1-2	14	CASSLAGQLYGYTF
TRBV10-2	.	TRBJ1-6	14	CASSELGRYSPLHF
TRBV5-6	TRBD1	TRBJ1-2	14	CASSTWTMTGKDTF
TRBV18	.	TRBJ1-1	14	CASSPRDLNTEAFF
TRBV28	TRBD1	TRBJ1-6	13	CASRQGNNSPLHF
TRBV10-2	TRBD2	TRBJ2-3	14	CASSKRGATDTQYF
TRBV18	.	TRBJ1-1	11	CASATTTEAFF
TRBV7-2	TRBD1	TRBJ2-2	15	CASSSRTGATGELFF